The 14 T cell receptor beta chains below all came from one sample that was sequenced in a study of identical twins. Each CDR3 protein is one row after TCRdb ran MiXCR on the 5' RACE reads. Of around 690,000 distinct CDR3 sequences in the sample, 20% to 25% were seen once. These same records also appear under a second study, on T cells expressing NK-cell markers.

Sequenced material: PBMCs. These receptors all come from a young woman in good health.

This clonotype was counted once. V usage is TRBV12-3 or TRBV12-4 and J usage is TRBJ1-4; D is unresolved. The CDR3 runs 14 residues. V gave up 7 bases and J gave up 9 bases, with 18 bases separating them. The CDR3 nucleotides are TGTGCCAGCACCCCTCCAGGTGGTGACAAAAAACTGTTTTTT. The encoded protein is CASTPPGGDKKLFF.

This clonotype was seen a few times. J is TRBJ2-6 and V is TRBV6-5; 7 bases line up with TRBD1. The germline V gene encodes CDR1 MNHEY and CDR2 SVGAGI. V shed 3 bases, J shed 2 bases, and the junction held 10 bases outside the gene matches. This CDR3 region has 18 residues. CDR3 sequence reads: CASSYRMAGGAGANVLTF. The CDR3 DNA is TGTGCCAGCAGTTATAGAATGGCAGGGGGAGCTGGGGCCAACGTCCTGACTTTC.

The J gene is TRBJ2-4, the V gene TRBV5-6; possible D gene TRBD2, 6 bases. The CDR3 length is 15 residues. Trimming cost V 0 bases and J 6 bases, with 13 bases left between them. CDR1 and CDR2 (germline): SGHDT, YYEEEE. In DNA form, the CDR3 reads TGTGCCAGCAGCTTGGGTACCCGCGGGATAAACATTCAGTACTTC. This codes for CASSLGTRGINIQYF.

The chain carries TRBV5-1 and TRBJ2-2, with D maybe TRBD1 (5 bases). V was cut by 1 base and J by 5 bases, with 12 bases left in between. The CDR3 is 15 residues long. The germline V gene encodes CDR1 SGHRS and CDR2 YFSETQ. The CDR3 nucleotides read TGCGCCAGCAGCTTGTCGATGTCAGGGACCGGGGAGCTGTTTTTT. Protein: CASSLSMSGTGELFF.

This clonotype came up a few times. The chain joins TRBV9 to TRBJ2-7; no definite D call. This CDR3 is built from 15 residues. V was clipped by 0 bases and J by 2 bases, with 12 bases between them. Germline CDR1 and CDR2: SGDLS and YYNGEE. CDR3 nucleotide sequence: TGTGCCAGCAGCGTAGCCGCGACGCCGGCCTACGAGCAGTACTTC. It yields the protein CASSVAATPAYEQYF.

This clonotype was observed a few times. The rearrangement links TRBV6-1 to TRBJ2-3, with 15 bases lining up with TRBD2. V shed 4 bases and J 1 base; nucleotides not matched to a gene: 6. CDR3 length equals 18 residues. CDR1 is MNHNS, CDR2 SASEGT, per germline. The CDR3 loop reads CASSAGLAGGPGTDTQYF. The CDR3 region has the DNA TGTGCCAGCAGTGCCGGACTAGCGGGGGGGCCTGGCACAGATACGCAGTATTTT.

In its sample, this clonotype was seen a few times. The chain couples TRBV7-8 to TRBJ2-1, with D possibly being TRBD2 (7 bases). Germline V lookup: CDR1 SGHVS, CDR2 FQNEAQ. V was pared by 5 bases and J by 4 bases, with 15 bases between. CDR3 size: 15 residues. The CDR3 nucleotides read TGTGCCAGCAGCGATCCGGGGGGCCTATACAATGAGCAGTTCTTC. Translated: CASSDPGGLYNEQFF. Full variable domain (missing parts from reference TRBV7-8 and TRBJ2-1): GAGVSQSPRYKVAKRGQDVALRCDPISGHVSLFWYQQALGQGPEFLTYFQNEAQLDKSGLPSDRFFAERPEGSVSTLKIQRTQQEDSAVYLCASSDPGGLYNEQFFGPGTRLTVL.

V gene TRBV7-2 combines with J gene TRBJ2-7; 7 nucleotides match TRBD2. The CDR3 extends over 14 amino acids. With 3 bases clipped from V and 3 bases from J, the junction kept 5 bases outside the gene matches. Per the germline V gene, CDR1 is SGHTA and CDR2 is FQGNSA. CDR3 nucleotide sequence: TGTGCCAGCAGCTTCCTAGCGGAACACTACGAGCAGTACTTC. This translates into CASSFLAEHYEQYF.

The chain employs TRBV7-2 and TRBJ1-3, with D maybe TRBD1 (6 bases). Germline V gene lookup returns CDR1 SGHTA and CDR2 FQGNSA. V was cut by 5 bases and J by 4 bases, with 15 bases left in between. CDR3 length: 15 residues. This chain's CDR3 is CASSPRTVAGNTIYF. The CDR3 DNA follows: TGTGCCAGCAGCCCAAGGACAGTAGCCGGAAACACCATATATTTT.

This clonotype was seen a handful of times. The V gene is TRBV20-1, the J gene TRBJ1-2; TRBD1 matches at 7 bases. The germline V gene encodes CDR1 DFQATT and CDR2 SNEGSKA (reference sequence). The CDR3 sequence is 13 residues long. With 5 bases clipped from V and 7 bases from J, the junction kept 10 bases outside the gene matches. The CDR3 spells CSAQTGWRSGYTF. CDR3 nucleotide sequence: TGCAGTGCTCAGACAGGGTGGCGGTCTGGCTACACCTTC.

The gene calls are TRBV20-1 and TRBJ2-7, with D possibly TRBD2 on 5 matching bases. There are 12 residues in the CDR3. With 1 base removed from V and 5 bases from J, the gap between germline ends came to 9 bases. Germline CDR1 reads DFQATT; CDR2 reads SNEGSKA (reference sequence). The DNA for the CDR3 is TGCAGTGCTAGAGGACTACTCGACGAGCAGTACTTC. Translating gives CSARGLLDEQYF.

The chain employs TRBV5-1 and TRBJ2-1; 7 bases fit TRBD1. The CDR3 totals 14 residues. The V and J ends lost 5 bases and 7 bases, in that order; junction bases with no gene match: 9. Germline V lookup: CDR1 SGHRS, CDR2 YFSETQ. This CDR3 reads CASRGNTGENEQFF. The CDR3 DNA reads as TGCGCCAGCAGGGGGAATACAGGGGAGAATGAGCAGTTCTTC.

The V and J genes are TRBV20-1 and TRBJ1-1; tentative D call: TRBD1 (5 bases). The V gene lost 6 bases and the J gene lost 0 bases, with 20 bases spanning the gap. CDR3 length: 16 amino acids. The V gene's germline CDR1 is DFQATT and CDR2 SNEGSKA (reference sequence). This chain's CDR3 is CSAPLDGLDMNTEAFF. For the CDR3, the DNA is TGCAGTGCCCCTCTGGATGGTCTGGACATGAACACTGAAGCTTTCTTT.

J is TRBJ2-1 and V is TRBV7-3; TRBD2 aligns across 7 bases. V was clipped by 5 bases and J by 7 bases; unmatched bases: 5. The CDR3 sequence is 13 residues long. Germline V lookup: CDR1 SGHTA, CDR2 FQGTGA. The CDR3 DNA is TGTGCCAGCAGCCCCAAGGGAGGGAATGAGCAGTTCTTC. This codes for CASSPKGGNEQFF.